Sequencing of this T cell receptor beta chain was carried out in a study of T cells after yellow fever vaccination. Study background: Low-cell-number fractions underwent preparation using SMART-Seq v4 Ultra Low Input. Study-wide results and limits: Abundant clonotypes from the bulk population could get into FACS-sorted repertoires as contaminants. Reappearing after the booster were most of the clones from primary vaccination (roughly 96% CD4, about 87% CD8).

This CDR3 spans 13 amino acids. Between the trimmed V and J ends, which lost 2 bases and 4 bases, there was a span of 6 bases. In TCRdb, the 5' RACE reads were re-called with MiXCR into one record per CDR3 protein. The sample consists of some 500,000 distinct CDR3 sequences, 13% of them appearing once. Of note for this clonotype: The antigen is unknown.

This clonotype originated in a man aged 25-40 years who received the YFV17D yellow fever vaccine. This material consisted of PBMCs, taken on the day of the yellow fever booster vaccination. The chain couples TRBV12-3 or TRBV12-4 to TRBJ2-1; D gene ambiguous. The CDR3 protein is CASSLILYNEQFF. The CDR3 DNA reads TGTGCCAGCAGTTTAATACTTTACAATGAGCAGTTCTTC.